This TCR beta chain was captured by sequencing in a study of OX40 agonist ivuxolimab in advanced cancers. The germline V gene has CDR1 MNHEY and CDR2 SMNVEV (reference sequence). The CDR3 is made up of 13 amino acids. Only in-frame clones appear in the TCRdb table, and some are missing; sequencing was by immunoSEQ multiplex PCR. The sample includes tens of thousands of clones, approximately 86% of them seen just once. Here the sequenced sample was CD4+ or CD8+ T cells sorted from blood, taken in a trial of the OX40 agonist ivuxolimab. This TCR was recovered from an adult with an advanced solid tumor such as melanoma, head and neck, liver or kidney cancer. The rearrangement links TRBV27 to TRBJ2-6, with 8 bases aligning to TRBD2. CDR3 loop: CASGSPGANVLTF. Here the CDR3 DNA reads TGTGCAAGCGGGAGTCCTGGGGCCAACGTCCTGACTTTC. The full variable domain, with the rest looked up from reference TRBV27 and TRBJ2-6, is EAQVTQNPRYLITVTGKKLTVTCSQNMNHEYMSWYRQDPGLGLRQIYYSMNVEVTDKGDVPEGYKVSRKEKRNFPLILESPSPNQTSLYFCASGSPGANVLTFGAGSRLTVL.